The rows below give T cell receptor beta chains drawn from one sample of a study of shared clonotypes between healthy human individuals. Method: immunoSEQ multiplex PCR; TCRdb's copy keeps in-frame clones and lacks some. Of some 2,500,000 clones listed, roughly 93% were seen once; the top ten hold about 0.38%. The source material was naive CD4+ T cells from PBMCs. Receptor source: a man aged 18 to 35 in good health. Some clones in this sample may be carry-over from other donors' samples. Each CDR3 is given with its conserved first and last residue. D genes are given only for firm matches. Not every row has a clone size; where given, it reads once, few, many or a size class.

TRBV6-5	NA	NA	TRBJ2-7	TGTGCCAGCAGGAGAACCACCGCCTACGAGCAGTACTTC	CASRRTTAYEQYF
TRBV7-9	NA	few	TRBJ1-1	TGTGCCAGCAGCCTTACGGTCAGCTACACTGAAGCTTTCTTT	CASSLTVSYTEAFF
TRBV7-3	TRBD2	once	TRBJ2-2	TGTGCCAGCAGCCCCGGGCAAGGACTAGCGGGACTCCCCGGGGAGCTGTTTTTT	CASSPGQGLAGLPGELFF
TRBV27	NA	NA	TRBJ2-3	TGTGCCAGCAGGTCCTTTGGGTTCACCCCCGACACAGATACGCAGTATTTT	CASRSFGFTPDTDTQYF
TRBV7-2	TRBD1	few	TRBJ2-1	TGTGCCAGCAGCTCCCGGGACAGGGTCTACAATGAGCAGTTCTTC	CASSSRDRVYNEQFF
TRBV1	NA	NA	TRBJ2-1	TGCACCAGCAGCCCGGCCCTAGCGGGAGGGGAAGGAAACAATGAGCAGTTCTTC	CTSSPALAGGEGNNEQFF
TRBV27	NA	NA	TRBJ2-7	TGTGCCAGCAGCAGGACGGGAAGAGCGTCCTACGAGCAGTACTTC	CASSRTGRASYEQYF
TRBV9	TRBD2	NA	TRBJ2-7	TGTGCCAGCAGCGTTAATAGCGGGAGGGCCGTCGGCGAGCAGTACTTC	CASSVNSGRAVGEQYF
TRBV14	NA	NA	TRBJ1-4	TGTGCCAGCAGCCAAGCTCTGGGGTACACTAATGAAAAACTGTTTTTT	CASSQALGYTNEKLFF
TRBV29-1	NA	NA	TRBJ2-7	TGCAGCGTTGAAGACAGCTCCTACGAGCAGTACTTC	CSVEDSSYEQYF
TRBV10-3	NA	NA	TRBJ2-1	TGTGCCATCAGTGAGTCTACTGGGCGGGAAAATCGCAATGAGCAGTTCTTC	CAISESTGRENRNEQFF
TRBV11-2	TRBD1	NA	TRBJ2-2	TGTGCCAGCAGCCGGGACAGCTTGAACACCGGGGAGCTGTTTTTT	CASSRDSLNTGELFF
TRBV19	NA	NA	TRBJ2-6	TGTGCCAGTACGGGGTCAGGAAGCTCTGGGGCCAACGTCCTGACTTTC	CASTGSGSSGANVLTF
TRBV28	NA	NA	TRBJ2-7	TGTGCCAGCAGTTTGTTCGGAAGCCACGAGCAGTACTTC	CASSLFGSHEQYF
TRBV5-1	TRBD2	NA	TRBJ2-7	TGCGCCAGCAGCTTGGCAACTAGCGGTGGGGAGCAGTACTTC	CASSLATSGGEQYF
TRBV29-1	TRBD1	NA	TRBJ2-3	TGCAGCGTTGATAGGGCAGGGGGTTCTGCAGATACGCAGTATTTT	CSVDRAGGSADTQYF
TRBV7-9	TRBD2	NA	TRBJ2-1	TGTGCCAGCAGCTTCCGGCGGGAGACACCCTACAATGAGCAGTTCTTC	CASSFRRETPYNEQFF
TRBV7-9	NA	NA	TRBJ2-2	TGTGCCAGCAGCTTACGGGGAAGGCCGCGCACGAACACCGGGGAGCTGTTTTTT	CASSLRGRPRTNTGELFF
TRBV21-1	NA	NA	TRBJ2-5	NA	CASSKVAEGTQYF
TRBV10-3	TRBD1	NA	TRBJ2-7	TGTGCCATCAGACCGGGACAGGGAGAATACGAGCAGTACTTC	CAIRPGQGEYEQYF
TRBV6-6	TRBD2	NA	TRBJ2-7	TGTGCCATCAGGGAGGCGGGAGTGGCCTACGAGCAGTACTTC	CAIREAGVAYEQYF
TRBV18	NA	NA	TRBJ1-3	TGTGCCAGCTCACTGAGGCAGACTGAGACTGGAAACACCATATATTTT	CASSLRQTETGNTIYF
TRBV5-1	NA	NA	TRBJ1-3	TGCGCCAGCAGCCCCCGGGATACCTCTGGAAACACCATATATTTT	CASSPRDTSGNTIYF
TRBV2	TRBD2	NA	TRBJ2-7	TGTGCCAGCAGTGAAGCGCTTCGGGGGTCTTGGGGCGGGAGGAACTACGAGCAGTACTTC	CASSEALRGSWGGRNYEQYF
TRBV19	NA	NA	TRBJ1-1	TGTGCCAGTAGTACCCAAGGGTTAACTGAAGCTTTCTTT	CASSTQGLTEAFF
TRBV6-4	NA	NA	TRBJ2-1	TGTGCCAGCAGTGTTGGGCGCTCCTACAATGAGCAGTTCTTC	CASSVGRSYNEQFF
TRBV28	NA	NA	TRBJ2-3	TGTGCCAGCAGTTCAAACACACTTACATCCACAGATACGCAGTATTTT	CASSSNTLTSTDTQYF
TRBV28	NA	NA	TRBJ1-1	TGTGCCAGCAAGAGTGGACAGACAAACACTGAAGCTTTCTTT	CASKSGQTNTEAFF
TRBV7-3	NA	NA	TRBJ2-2	TGTGCCAGCAGCCCCTTAGCGGCCGGGGAGCTGTTTTTT	CASSPLAAGELFF
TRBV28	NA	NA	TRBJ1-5	TGTGCCAGCAGACGGGACGGGGATCAGCCCCAGCATTTT	CASRRDGDQPQHF
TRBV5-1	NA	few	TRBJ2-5	TGCGCCAGCAGCGTGGAGGCGGAGACCCAGTACTTC	CASSVEAETQYF
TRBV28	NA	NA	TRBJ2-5	TGTGCCAGCAGCACCTCGAGGCTCCCAGAGACCCAGTACTTC	CASSTSRLPETQYF
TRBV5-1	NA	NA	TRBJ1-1	TGCGCCAGCAGCTTGGACCCAGGGGCCGCTGAAGCTTTCTTT	CASSLDPGAAEAFF
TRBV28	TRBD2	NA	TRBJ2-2	TGTGCCAGCCACGCCGGGACTGGCATCCTAGCGGGAGACACCGGGGAGCTGTTTTTT	CASHAGTGILAGDTGELFF
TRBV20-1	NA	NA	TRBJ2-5	TGCAGTGCCTCGTCAGAAGAGACCCAGTACTTC	CSASSEETQYF
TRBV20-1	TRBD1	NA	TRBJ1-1	TGCAGCGCACAGGGGAGGACTGAAGCTTTCTTT	CSAQGRTEAFF
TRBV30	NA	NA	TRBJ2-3	TGTGCCTGGAGTGTAAATACGGGTGATACGCAGTATTTT	CAWSVNTGDTQYF
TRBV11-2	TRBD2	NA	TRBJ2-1	TGTGCCAGCACTGCCTATGCGGGAGGGTCCTACAATGAGCAGTTCTTC	CASTAYAGGSYNEQFF
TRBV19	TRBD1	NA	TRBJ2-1	TGTGCCAGTAGTATCCTTATCGGGACAGGGGGCGAGCAGTTCTTC	CASSILIGTGGEQFF
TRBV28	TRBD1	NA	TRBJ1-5	TGTGCCAGCAGTCCGGCCGGACAGGGGGCTGGCGGATATAGCAATCAGCCCCAGCATTTT	CASSPAGQGAGGYSNQPQHF
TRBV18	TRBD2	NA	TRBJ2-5	TGTGCCAGCTCACCAGGACTAGCGGGAGGAGAGACCCAGTACTTC	CASSPGLAGGETQYF
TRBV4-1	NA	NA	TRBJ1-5	TGCGCCAGCAGCCAAGTAGGACTGTCTAACAATCAGCCCCAGCATTTT	CASSQVGLSNNQPQHF
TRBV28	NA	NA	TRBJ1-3	TGTGCCAGCAGCGAGAATCAGGGAAACTCTGGAAACACCATATATTTT	CASSENQGNSGNTIYF
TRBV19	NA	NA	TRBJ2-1	TGTGCCAGTAGTTCGAAGTCCCCCAGCTCCTACAATGAGCAGTTCTTC	CASSSKSPSSYNEQFF
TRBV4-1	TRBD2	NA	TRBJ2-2	TGCGCCAGCAGGAAGAGAATAGCGGGATTAGAAGCCGGGGAGCTGTTTTTT	CASRKRIAGLEAGELFF
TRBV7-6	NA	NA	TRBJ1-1	TGTGCCAGCGGGCTAGGGGCGAACATGAACACTGAAGCTTTCTTT	CASGLGANMNTEAFF
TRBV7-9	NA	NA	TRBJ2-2	TGTGCCAGCAGCCCACCCCCTCACAGAGTAAACACCGGGGAGCTGTTTTTT	CASSPPPHRVNTGELFF
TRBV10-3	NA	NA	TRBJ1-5	TGTGCCATCGCCGCCAGGGGTTATGGGCCCCAGCATTTT	CAIAARGYGPQHF
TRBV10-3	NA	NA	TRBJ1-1	TGTGCCATCCGGAACAGGGATGCGGACACTGAAGCTTTCTTT	CAIRNRDADTEAFF
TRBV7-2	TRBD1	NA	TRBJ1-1	TGTGCCAGCAGCTTATTCCAGGGGGCGAGCGTCACTGAAGCTTTCTTT	CASSLFQGASVTEAFF